This TCR beta chain is drawn from a study of T cell repertoires in cytomegalovirus infection (dated by TCRdb to the late 2010s). Background on the whole study: Peptide stimulations targeted recently identified HLA-C-restricted CMV epitopes, whose presentation resists viral immunomodulation, together with well-studied HLA-B-restricted epitopes. Because public TCR beta signatures pointed to carriage of CMV infection together with the matching HLA type, the HLA type of each donor mattered for the analysis. What the study reported, not specific to this receptor: In the ex vivo response, HLA-C-restricted CMV-specific TCR beta clonotypes were dominant, and in two of eight donors the single most frequent clonotype came from this HLA-C-restricted group. Cumulative frequency of public TCR beta family members discriminated carriers of CMV infection plus the relevant HLA type in this cohort and an independent approximately 360-donor cohort.

Measured from the cysteine to the phenylalanine, the CDR3 is 16 residues long. CDR3 DNA is the only sequence kept; it has 48 bases, read in frame from the first base. Trimming takes 6 bases from V and 0 bases from J, and the germline ends sit 15 bases apart. Taken from the germline V gene, the CDR1 and CDR2 loops are MNHNS and SASEGT. The sample was run on an Illumina HiSeq 1500. Through fastp at Q25 and MiXCR, TCRdb rebuilt clones from the public reads, retaining in-frame beta chains. Rows merge per CDR3 protein into single entries with the most common DNA and genes. For this sample there are approximately 990,000 distinct CDR3 sequences; 30% to 40% appear just once. Roughly an eighth of the sample comes from the top ten. This clonotype was observed many times. Its antigen specificity is not known. Base-call qualities are not available, and no considerably larger clone is one nucleotide away. The sample's treatment or condition, from its label and the paper: in vitro stimulation with specific CMV peptide epitopes to enrich CMV-specific T cells.

The starting material was cultured CD8+ T cells from PBMCs, obtained from culture after CMV antigen stimulation. The TCR sequence derives from a human donor in good health (CMV status not recorded). Some clones in this sample may be carry-over from other donors' samples. The rearranged chain carries TRBV6-1 and TRBJ2-1; the D gene is perhaps TRBD2, from 5 matching bases. The sequenced DNA: TGTGCCAGCAGAACCGGACGGGGAAGCTCCTACAATGAGCAGTTCTTC. It translates to CASRTGRGSSYNEQFF.